The 27 T cell receptor beta chains below were found in one sample sequenced in a study of cytomegalovirus exposure and HLA in healthy donors. Primers for the PCR totalled 60 Vbeta and 13 Jbeta. This table comes from immunoSEQ multiplex PCR, and its TCRdb copy is limited to in-frame clones, with some not included. The sample holds about 160,000 clones, approximately 72% seen once. The sequencing sample was made of PBMCs. These receptors were obtained from a man aged 45-65 years in good health and CMV-seronegative.

The V gene is TRBV5-1, the J gene TRBJ2-1; 15 bases map to TRBD2. Germline CDR1 reads SGHRS; CDR2 reads YFSETQ. J was trimmed by 6 bases and V by 0 bases; bases with no gene match: 1. This CDR3 is built from 16 residues. The DNA of the CDR3 is TGCGCCAGCAGCTTGGGGGGACTAGCGGGAGGCAATGAGCAGTTCTTC. Its translation: CASSLGGLAGGNEQFF.

There are a few counts of this clone. The chain combines TRBV5-1 with TRBJ2-1; 13 bases agree with TRBD2. Germline-derived CDR1 and CDR2 are SGHRS and YFSETQ. CDR3 size: 16 residues. J was trimmed by 4 bases and V by 6 bases; bases with no gene match: 7. Here the CDR3 reads CASKLAGGKGYNEQFF. For the CDR3, the DNA is TGCGCCAGCAAACTAGCGGGGGGGAAGGGGTACAATGAGCAGTTCTTC.

The table lists this clone with a few counts. This chain links TRBV15 with TRBJ2-3, with D perhaps matching TRBD2 (7 bases). Trimming took 0 bases from V and 1 from J, leaving 14 bases between them. Germline V gene sequence: CDR1 LNHNV, CDR2 YYDKDF (reference sequence). This CDR3 is 17 amino acids long. CDR3: CATSREGGAIGTDTQYF. In DNA, the CDR3 is TGTGCCACCAGCAGAGAGGGGGGGGCCATTGGCACAGATACGCAGTATTTT.

The rearrangement joins TRBV7-9 to TRBJ1-2, with TRBD1 as a possible D gene (5 bases). The CDR3 is 19 amino acids. In germline, CDR1 is SEHNR, CDR2 FQNEAQ (reference sequence). V was pared by 2 bases and J by 0 bases, with 22 bases between. The CDR3 DNA reads TGTGCCAGCAGCTTACGAGGAGGGGCCGTTTCAGGGCCTAACTATGGCTACACCTTC. Translation gives CASSLRGGAVSGPNYGYTF. The variable domain in full, completed from reference TRBV7-9 and TRBJ1-2, reads DTGVSQNPRHKITKRGQNVTFRCDPISEHNRLYWYRQTLGQGPEFLTYFQNEAQLEKSRLLSDRFSAERPKGSFSTLEIQRTEQGDSAMYLCASSLRGGAVSGPNYGYTFGSGTRLTVV.

J is TRBJ2-7 and V is TRBV5-1, with D tentatively TRBD1 (5 bases). CDR1 and CDR2 from the germline V gene are SGHRS and YFSETQ. This CDR3 has 14 amino acids. Trimming pared 1 base from V and 2 bases from J, leaving 10 bases between. CDR3 protein: CASSLSTDPYEQYF. The CDR3 nucleotides are TGCGCCAGCAGCTTGTCGACAGACCCCTACGAGCAGTACTTC. The whole variable domain, remainder taken from reference TRBV5-1 and TRBJ2-7, is KAGVTQTPRYLIKTRGQQVTLSCSPISGHRSVSWYQQTPGQGLQFLFEYFSETQRNKGNFPGRFSGRQFSNSRSEMNVSTLELGDSALYLCASSLSTDPYEQYFGPGTRLTVT.

This clone was seen a few times. The chain links TRBV7-9 to TRBJ2-7; D might be TRBD1 (6 bases). Trimming shortened V by 3 bases and J by 3 bases, and 12 bases separated the two germline ends. Germline V gene data show CDR1 as SEHNR and CDR2 as FQNEAQ (reference sequence). The CDR3 has 14 amino acids. The CDR3 region has the DNA TGTGCCAGCAGCTTTGCAGGGGATCGCTACGAGCAGTACTTC. Protein sequence: CASSFAGDRYEQYF.

The CDR3 sequence: CASSRGTSETQYF. CDR3 nucleotide sequence: TGTGCCAGCAGCAGGGGGACATCGGAGACGCAGTATTTT. V gene TRBV11-3 combines with J gene TRBJ2-3; a possible D gene is TRBD1 (6 bases). V gave up 5 bases and J gave up 9 bases, with 15 bases separating them. This CDR3 is 13 amino acids long. The germline V gene has CDR1 SGHNT and CDR2 YENEEA.

This chain links TRBV4-3 with TRBJ1-1; maybe TRBD1 (5 bases). This CDR3 region has 15 residues. Germline V gene sequence: CDR1 LGHNA, CDR2 YSLEER. Trimming removed 0 bases from V and 2 bases from J, with 10 bases in between. The CDR3 bases are TGCGCCAGCAGCCAAGACTCCAGGGCTAACACTGAAGCTTTCTTT. This codes for CASSQDSRANTEAFF.

A note on this clone: Other DNA sequences in this specimen translate into the identical CDR3. The chain couples TRBV7-2 to TRBJ1-2, with D possibly being TRBD1 (6 bases). V dropped 3 bases and J dropped 6 bases, with 8 bases sitting between them. Germline lookup yields CDR1 SGHTA and CDR2 FQGNSA. The CDR3 loop spans 12 amino acids. The CDR3 reads CASSFRGNGYTF. The CDR3 nucleotides read TGTGCCAGCAGCTTCAGGGGTAATGGCTACACCTTC.

The CDR3 loop reads CASRWGTGNTGELFF. Written as DNA, the CDR3 is TGTGCCAGTAGATGGGGGACAGGGAACACCGGGGAGCTGTTTTTT. The chain joins TRBV19 to TRBJ2-2, with 8 bases matching TRBD1. CDR3 length equals 15 residues. CDR1 and CDR2 from the germline V gene are LNHDA and SQIVND (reference sequence). V was pared by 6 bases and J by 1 base, with 4 bases of the junction left unmatched.

This clone was seen more than once but under ten times. The CDR3 here is CASSLNGRGTEAFF. The CDR3 coding sequence is TGTGCCAGCTCCCTAAATGGCAGGGGCACTGAAGCTTTCTTT. This chain uses TRBV18 with TRBJ1-1, with D possibly being TRBD1 (6 bases). Trimming stripped 6 bases from V and 4 bases from J, with 15 bases between. CDR1 is KGHSH and CDR2 is LQKENI in the germline V gene. This CDR3 has 14 residues.

CDR3 sequence reads: CAISERAGGAKNIQYF. The CDR3 DNA reads as TGTGCCATCAGTGAGAGAGCGGGGGGAGCCAAAAACATTCAGTACTTC. The V call is TRBV10-3, the J call TRBJ2-4, with TRBD2 matching 9 bases. Trimming cost V 2 bases and J 0 bases; bases outside gene matches: 2. The CDR3 loop spans 16 amino acids. From germline, CDR1 is ENHRY and CDR2 SYGVKD.

The rearrangement links TRBV27 to TRBJ2-5; 12 bases agree with TRBD1. The better agreement between TRBJ2-7 and the DNA end casts doubt on the J call. This CDR3 region has 15 residues. From germline, CDR1 is MNHEY and CDR2 SMNVEV (reference sequence). The CDR3 bases are TGTGCCAGCAGTTCTCCCGGGACAGGGGGCGTCGAGCAGTACTTC. It yields the protein CASSSPGTGGVEQYF.

The V and J genes are TRBV25-1 and TRBJ1-2, with D hard to call. CDR1 and CDR2 from the germline V gene are MGHDK and SYGVNS. This CDR3 is built from 15 residues. Trimming shortened V by 1 base and J by 5 bases, and 14 bases separated the two germline ends. CDR3 DNA: TGTGCCAGCAGTGAATTCGATGCAGGTCCGTATGGCTACACCTTC. Translated: CASSEFDAGPYGYTF.

This clone was detected once. The gene calls are TRBV19 and TRBJ1-1; maybe TRBD1 (5 bases). V lost 5 bases, J lost 10 bases, and 23 bases lay in between. The CDR3 has 15 residues. In germline, CDR1 is LNHDA, CDR2 SQIVND (reference sequence). Here the CDR3 reads CASSAGPRGPGVAFF. CDR3 nucleotides: TGTGCCAGTAGTGCGGGGCCCCGGGGCCCGGGAGTAGCTTTCTTT.

The genes are TRBV19 and TRBJ2-5, with TRBD1 as a possible D gene (6 bases). The V gene's germline CDR1 is LNHDA and CDR2 SQIVND (reference sequence). The CDR3 runs to 17 residues. Trimming took off 1 base at V and 4 bases at J, with 19 bases between the two ends. In DNA form, the CDR3 reads TGTGCCAGTAGTATAGGAACAGGGCAGGGGTTTCGAGAGACCCAGTACTTC. Translation gives CASSIGTGQGFRETQYF.

Here the CDR3 DNA reads TGTGCCAGCAGTGCCCTAGCGGGGGGCACAGATACGCAGTATTTT. Protein: CASSALAGGTDTQYF. J is TRBJ2-3 and V is TRBV6-4; 10 bases match TRBD2. Germline-derived CDR1 and CDR2 are MRHNA and SNTAGT. V gave up 4 bases and J gave up 1 base; unmatched junction bases: 2. CDR3 length: 15 residues.

This sequence joins TRBV9 and TRBJ1-6, with no clear D. Trimming left V 1 base short and J 0 bases short, with 5 bases between. CDR3 length: 15 residues. Germline V gives CDR1 SGDLS, CDR2 YYNGEE. The CDR3 DNA sequence: TGTGCCAGCAGCGTACGGTCCTCCTATAATTCACCCCTCCACTTT. Encoded protein: CASSVRSSYNSPLHF. Full variable domain (outside the CDR3, taken from reference TRBV9 and TRBJ1-6): DSGVTQTPKHLITATGQRVTLRCSPRSGDLSVYWYQQSLDQGLQFLIQYYNGEERAKGNILERFSAQQFPDLHSELNLSSLELGDSALYFCASSVRSSYNSPLHFGNGTRLTVT.

J is TRBJ1-5 and V is TRBV9, with a tentative D call TRBD1 (5 bases). This CDR3 has 13 residues. V was cut by 1 base and J by 8 bases, with 10 bases left in between. Germline V CDR1 and CDR2: SGDLS, YYNGEE. The CDR3 DNA reads TGTGCCAGCAGCGTAAGCCAGGGAAAGCCCCAGCATTTT. Translation gives CASSVSQGKPQHF.

The rearrangement uses TRBV5-1 and TRBJ2-1, with D possibly being TRBD1 (6 bases). Per the germline V gene, CDR1 is SGHRS and CDR2 is YFSETQ. The V and J ends lost 3 bases and 2 bases respectively, with 15 bases between them. CDR3 length: 16 amino acids. The CDR3 DNA is TGCGCCAGCAGCTGGGGGCGATCAGGGGCCTACAATGAGCAGTTCTTC. Residues: CASSWGRSGAYNEQFF.

The rearrangement links TRBV6-4 to TRBJ1-2, with 7 nucleotides matching TRBD1. This CDR3 is 16 amino acids long. The V gene end was trimmed by 2 bases and the J gene end by 6 bases; junction bases not matched to a gene: 12. Germline CDR1 is MRHNA and CDR2 is SNTAGT. CDR3 in DNA: TGTGCCAGCAGTGACCCGGACAGGTTTCGACGAGATGGCTACACCTTC. The encoded protein is CASSDPDRFRRDGYTF.

This clone was detected a few times. The sample has other DNA sequences that encode this CDR3 too. This chain links TRBV7-9 with TRBJ2-7, with a possible D match to TRBD2 (6 bases). Germline V CDR1 and CDR2: SEHNR, FQNEAQ (reference sequence). This CDR3 is built from 12 residues. V lost 6 bases and J lost 5, with 11 bases in between. CDR3: CASSPWTNEQYF. The CDR3, as DNA: TGTGCCAGCAGTCCGTGGACTAACGAGCAGTACTTC. Full variable domain (remainder filled in from reference TRBV7-9 and TRBJ2-7): DTGVSQNPRHKITKRGQNVTFRCDPISEHNRLYWYRQTLGQGPEFLTYFQNEAQLEKSRLLSDRFSAERPKGSFSTLEIQRTEQGDSAMYLCASSPWTNEQYFGPGTRLTVT.

This clone has only one observation. The chain carries TRBV4-1 and TRBJ1-4; D gene unclear. V was cut by 1 base and J by 3 bases, with 9 bases left in between. The CDR3 has 15 amino acids. In germline, CDR1 is MGHRA, CDR2 YSYEKL. As DNA, the CDR3 is TGCGCCAGCAGCCAAGGAAGACACGCTAATGAAAAACTGTTTTTT. This translates into CASSQGRHANEKLFF.

A word on this clone: Additional DNA sequences in this sample encode the identical CDR3. The chain links TRBV6-1 to TRBJ2-7; 10 bases fit TRBD2. This CDR3 is 13 amino acids long. After removal of 7 bases from V and 2 bases from J, the junction contained 2 bases not matched to a gene. Germline CDR1 MNHNS, CDR2 SASEGT. CDR3 region: CASTGLAAYEQYF. CDR3 nucleotides: TGTGCCAGCACAGGACTAGCGGCCTACGAGCAGTACTTC.

The table lists this clone with a few counts. V usage is TRBV27 and J usage is TRBJ1-5; 7 nucleotides match TRBD1. V lost 6 bases to trimming and J lost 10 bases; unmatched junction nucleotides: 9. Germline V CDR1 and CDR2: MNHEY, SMNVEV (reference sequence). The CDR3 has 13 residues. The CDR3 DNA follows: TGTGCCAGCAGAATGGACAGGTCTCACCCCCAGCATTTT. Its protein product is CASRMDRSHPQHF.

To note about this clone: Other DNA sequences within the sample encode an identical CDR3. The V and J genes are TRBV18 and TRBJ1-1, with TRBD1 matching 10 bases. This CDR3 has 15 residues. The V gene end was trimmed by 1 base and the J gene end by 3 bases; junction bases not matched to a gene: 2. The germline CDR1 and CDR2 sequences are KGHSH and LQKENI. The CDR3 here is CASSPLGQGDTEAFF. CDR3 DNA sequence: TGTGCCAGCTCACCACTCGGACAGGGGGACACTGAAGCTTTCTTT.

This chain uses TRBV18 with TRBJ2-7, with 9 bases matching TRBD1. Trimming removed 4 bases from V and 3 bases from J; junction bases left unmatched: 4. Germline CDR1 and CDR2: KGHSH and LQKENI. The CDR3 has 14 residues. CDR3 nucleotides: TGTGCCAGCTCACAGGACAGGGGTGACTACGAGCAGTACTTC. Translation: CASSQDRGDYEQYF.